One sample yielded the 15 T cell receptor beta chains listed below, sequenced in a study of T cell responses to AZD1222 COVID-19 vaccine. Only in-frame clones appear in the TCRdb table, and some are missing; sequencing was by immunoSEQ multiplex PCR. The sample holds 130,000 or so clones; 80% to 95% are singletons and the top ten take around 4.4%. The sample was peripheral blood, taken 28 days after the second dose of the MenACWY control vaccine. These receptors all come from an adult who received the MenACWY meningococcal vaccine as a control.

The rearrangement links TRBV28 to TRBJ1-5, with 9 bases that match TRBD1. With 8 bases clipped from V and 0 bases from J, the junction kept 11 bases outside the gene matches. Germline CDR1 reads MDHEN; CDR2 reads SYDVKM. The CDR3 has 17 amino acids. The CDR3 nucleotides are TGTGCCAGCGGAACAGGGGGCACGACTTTTAGCAATCAGCCCCAGCATTTT. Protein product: CASGTGGTTFSNQPQHF. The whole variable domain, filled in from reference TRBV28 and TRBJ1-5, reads DVKVTQSSRYLVKRTGEKVFLECVQDMDHENMFWYRQDPGLGLRLIYFSYDVKMKEKGDIPEGYSVSREKKERFSLILESASTNQTSMYLCASGTGGTTFSNQPQHFGDGTRLSIL.

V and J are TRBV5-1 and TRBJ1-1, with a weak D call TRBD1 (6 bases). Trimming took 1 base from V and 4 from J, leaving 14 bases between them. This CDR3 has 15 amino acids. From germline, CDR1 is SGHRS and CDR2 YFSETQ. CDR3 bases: TGCGCCAGCAGCTTGAACGGGGGCTCCGGCACTGAAGCTTTCTTT. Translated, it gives CASSLNGGSGTEAFF.

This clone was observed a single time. CDR3 amino acids: CASSFRGVYEQYF. DNA of the CDR3: TGTGCCAGCAGTTTCAGGGGGGTCTACGAGCAGTACTTC. The chain links TRBV27 to TRBJ2-7, with D possibly being TRBD1 (7 bases). Germline CDR1 reads MNHEY; CDR2 reads SMNVEV (reference sequence). V was clipped by 3 bases and J by 3 bases, with 9 bases between them. The CDR3 runs to 13 residues.

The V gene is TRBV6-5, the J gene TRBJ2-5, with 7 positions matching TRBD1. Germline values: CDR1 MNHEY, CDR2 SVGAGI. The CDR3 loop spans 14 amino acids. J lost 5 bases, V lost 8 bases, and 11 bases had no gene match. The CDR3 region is CASQPTGNDETQYF. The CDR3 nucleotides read TGTGCCAGCCAACCGACAGGGAACGATGAGACCCAGTACTTC.

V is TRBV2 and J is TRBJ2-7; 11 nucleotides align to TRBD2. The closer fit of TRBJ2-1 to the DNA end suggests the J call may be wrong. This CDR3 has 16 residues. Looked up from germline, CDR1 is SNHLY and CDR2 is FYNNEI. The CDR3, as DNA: TGTGCCAGCAGTGAACGTCGACTAGCGGGGAGCAATGAGCAGTTCTTC. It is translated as CASSERRLAGSNEQFF.

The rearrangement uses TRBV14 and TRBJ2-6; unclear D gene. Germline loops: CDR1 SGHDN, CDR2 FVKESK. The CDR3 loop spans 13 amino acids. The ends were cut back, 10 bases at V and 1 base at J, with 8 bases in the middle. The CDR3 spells CAIRSSGANVLTF. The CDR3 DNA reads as TGTGCCATCCGATCATCTGGGGCCAACGTCCTGACTTTC.

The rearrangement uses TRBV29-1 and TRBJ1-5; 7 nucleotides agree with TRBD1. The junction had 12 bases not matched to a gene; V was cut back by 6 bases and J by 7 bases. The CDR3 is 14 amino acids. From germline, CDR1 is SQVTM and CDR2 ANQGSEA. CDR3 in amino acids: CSVLGTVNGQPQHF. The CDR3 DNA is TGCAGCGTCTTAGGGACAGTTAACGGCCAGCCCCAGCATTTT.

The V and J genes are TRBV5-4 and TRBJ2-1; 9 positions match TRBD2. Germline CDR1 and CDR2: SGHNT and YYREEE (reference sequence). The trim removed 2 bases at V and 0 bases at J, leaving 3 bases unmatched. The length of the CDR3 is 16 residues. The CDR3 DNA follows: TGTGCCAGCAGCTTAGAGCGGGGGGTCTCCTACAATGAGCAGTTCTTC. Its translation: CASSLERGVSYNEQFF.

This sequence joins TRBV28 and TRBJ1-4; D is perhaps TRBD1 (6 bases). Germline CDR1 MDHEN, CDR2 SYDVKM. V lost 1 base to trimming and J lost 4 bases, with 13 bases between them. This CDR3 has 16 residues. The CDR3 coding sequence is TGTGCCAGCAGTTTATTACAGGGATACTATAATGAAAAACTGTTTTTT. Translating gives CASSLLQGYYNEKLFF. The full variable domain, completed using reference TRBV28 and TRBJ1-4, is DVKVTQSSRYLVKRTGEKVFLECVQDMDHENMFWYRQDPGLGLRLIYFSYDVKMKEKGDIPEGYSVSREKKERFSLILESASTNQTSMYLCASSLLQGYYNEKLFFGSGTQLSVL.

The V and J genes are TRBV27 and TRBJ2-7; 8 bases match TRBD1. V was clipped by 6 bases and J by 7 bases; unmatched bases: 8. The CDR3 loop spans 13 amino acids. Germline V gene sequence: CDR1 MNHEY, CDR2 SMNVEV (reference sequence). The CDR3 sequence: CASSPGGQGEQYF. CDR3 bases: TGTGCCAGCAGCCCAGGGGGCCAGGGGGAGCAGTACTTC.

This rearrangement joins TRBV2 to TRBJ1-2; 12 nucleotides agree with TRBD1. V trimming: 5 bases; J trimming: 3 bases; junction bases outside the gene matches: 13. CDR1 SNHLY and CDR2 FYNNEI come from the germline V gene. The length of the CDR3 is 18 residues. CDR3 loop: CASSQKPGTGGLDYGYTF. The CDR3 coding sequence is TGTGCCAGCAGTCAAAAACCCGGGACAGGGGGCTTAGACTATGGCTACACCTTC.

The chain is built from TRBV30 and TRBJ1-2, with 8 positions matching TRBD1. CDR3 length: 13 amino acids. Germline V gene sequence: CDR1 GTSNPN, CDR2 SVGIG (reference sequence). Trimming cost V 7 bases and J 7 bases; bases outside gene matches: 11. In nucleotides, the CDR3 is TGTGCCTCAAGGGGGACAGGAAAGAGTGGCTACACCTTC. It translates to CASRGTGKSGYTF.

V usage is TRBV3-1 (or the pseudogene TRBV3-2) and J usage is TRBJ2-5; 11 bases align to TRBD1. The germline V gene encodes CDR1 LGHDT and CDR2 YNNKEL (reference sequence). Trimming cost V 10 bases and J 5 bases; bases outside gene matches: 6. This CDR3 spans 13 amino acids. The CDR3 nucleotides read TGTGCCACCGGACAGGGGGCGGTCGAGACCCAGTACTTC. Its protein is CATGQGAVETQYF.

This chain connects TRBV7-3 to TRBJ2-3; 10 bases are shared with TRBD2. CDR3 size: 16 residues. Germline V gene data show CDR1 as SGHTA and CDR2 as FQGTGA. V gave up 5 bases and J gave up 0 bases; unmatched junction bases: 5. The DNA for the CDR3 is TGTGCCAGCAGCCCAGGGACTAGCGCTAGCACAGATACGCAGTATTTT. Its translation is CASSPGTSASTDTQYF. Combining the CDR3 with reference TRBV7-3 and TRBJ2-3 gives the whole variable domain GAGVSQTPSNKVTEKGKYVELRCDPISGHTALYWYRQSLGQGPEFLIYFQGTGAADDSGLPNDRFFAVRPEGSVSTLKIQRTERGDSAVYLCASSPGTSASTDTQYFGPGTRLTVL.

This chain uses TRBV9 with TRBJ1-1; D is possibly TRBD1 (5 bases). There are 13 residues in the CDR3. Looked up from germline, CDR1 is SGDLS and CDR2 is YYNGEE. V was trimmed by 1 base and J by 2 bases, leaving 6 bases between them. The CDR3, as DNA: TGTGCCAGCAGCGTACAGGGAAACACTGAAGCTTTCTTT. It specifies CASSVQGNTEAFF. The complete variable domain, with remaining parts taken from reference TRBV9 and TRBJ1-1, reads DSGVTQTPKHLITATGQRVTLRCSPRSGDLSVYWYQQSLDQGLQFLIQYYNGEERAKGNILERFSAQQFPDLHSELNLSSLELGDSALYFCASSVQGNTEAFFGQGTRLTVV.